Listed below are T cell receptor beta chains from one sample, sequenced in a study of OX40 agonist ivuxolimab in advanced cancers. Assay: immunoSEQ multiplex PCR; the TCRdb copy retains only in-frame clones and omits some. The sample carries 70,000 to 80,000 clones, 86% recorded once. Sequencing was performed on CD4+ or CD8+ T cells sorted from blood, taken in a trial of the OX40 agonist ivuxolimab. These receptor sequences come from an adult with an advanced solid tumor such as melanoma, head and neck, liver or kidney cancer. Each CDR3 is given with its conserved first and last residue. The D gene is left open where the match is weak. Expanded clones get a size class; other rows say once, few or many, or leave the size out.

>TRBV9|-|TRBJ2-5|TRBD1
CASSDGTEETQYF
TGTGCCAGCAGCGACGGGACAGAGGAGACCCAGTACTTC
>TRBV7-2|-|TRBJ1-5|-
CASSLDLTQPQHF
TGTGCCAGCAGCTTAGATCTAACTCAGCCCCAGCATTTT
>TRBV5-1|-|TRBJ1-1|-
CASSSEGNTEAFF
TGCGCCAGCAGCTCAGAGGGAAACACTGAAGCTTTCTTT
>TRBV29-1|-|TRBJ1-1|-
CSGQGQNTEAFF
TGCAGCGGCCAGGGACAGAACACTGAAGCTTTCTTT
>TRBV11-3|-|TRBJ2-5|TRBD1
CASRGTGSETQYF
TGTGCCAGCAGGGGGACAGGGTCAGAGACCCAGTACTTC
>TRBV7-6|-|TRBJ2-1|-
CASSLEGGRGNEQFF
TGTGCCAGCAGCTTAGAGGGGGGCCGAGGGAATGAGCAGTTCTTC
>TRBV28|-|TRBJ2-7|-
CASSFPGLFYQQYF
TGTGCCAGCAGTTTCCCGGGACTTTTTTACCAGCAGTACTTC
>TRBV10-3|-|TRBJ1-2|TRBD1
CAISEEQGFYGYTF
TGTGCCATCAGTGAGGAACAGGGGTTCTATGGCTACACCTTC
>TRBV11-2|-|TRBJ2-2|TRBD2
CASILGTSVRTGELFF
TGTGCCAGCATCCTGGGGACTAGCGTTCGCACCGGGGAGCTGTTTTTT
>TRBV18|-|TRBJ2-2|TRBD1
CASSPGTANTGELFF
TGTGCCAGCTCACCCGGGACAGCAAACACCGGGGAGCTGTTTTTT
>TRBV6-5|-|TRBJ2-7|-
CASRRDSQITYEQYF
TGTGCCAGCAGACGGGACTCACAAATAACCTACGAGCAGTACTTC
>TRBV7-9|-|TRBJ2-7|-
CASSLEEGAAYEQYF
TGTGCCAGCAGCTTAGAGGAGGGGGCTGCCTACGAGCAGTACTTC
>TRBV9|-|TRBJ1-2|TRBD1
CASSVVPGQNYGYTF
TGTGCCAGCAGCGTAGTTCCGGGACAGAACTATGGCTACACCTTC
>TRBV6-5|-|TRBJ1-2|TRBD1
CASSPPGQVHGYTF
TGTGCCAGCAGTCCCCCGGGACAGGTTCATGGCTACACCTTC
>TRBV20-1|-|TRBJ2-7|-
CSATGGHEQYF
TGCAGTGCGACTGGGGGGCACGAGCAGTACTTC
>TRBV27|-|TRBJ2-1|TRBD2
CASSLLAGGPNEQFF
TGTGCCAGCAGTTTACTAGCGGGGGGGCCTAATGAGCAGTTCTTC
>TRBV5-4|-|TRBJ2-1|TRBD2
CASSSIKAGGPDEQFF
TGTGCCAGCAGCTCCATAAAGGCGGGAGGGCCAGATGAGCAGTTCTTC
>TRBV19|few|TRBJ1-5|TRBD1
CASSSDRDSSQPQHF
TGTGCCAGTAGTTCGGACAGGGACAGTAGTCAGCCCCAGCATTTT
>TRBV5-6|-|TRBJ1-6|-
CASSLRGDSPLHF
TGTGCCAGCAGCTTAAGGGGAGATTCACCCCTCCACTTT
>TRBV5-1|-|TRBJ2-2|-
CASSITGSWNTGELFF
TGCGCCAGCAGTATTACAGGGTCGTGGAACACCGGGGAGCTGTTTTTT
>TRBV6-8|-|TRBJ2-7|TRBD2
CASSYKLAGRYEQYF
TGTGCCAGCAGTTACAAACTAGCGGGACGGTACGAGCAGTACTTC
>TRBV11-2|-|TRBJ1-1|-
CASSDGFGTDTEAFF
TGTGCCAGCAGCGACGGGTTCGGCACGGACACTGAAGCTTTCTTT
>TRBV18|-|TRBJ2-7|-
CASSPPRQPYEQYF
TGTGCCAGCTCACCACCGAGGCAACCCTACGAGCAGTACTTC
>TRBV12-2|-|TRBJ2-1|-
CASRSHNEQFF
TGTGCAAGTCGCTCACACAATGAGCAGTTCTTC
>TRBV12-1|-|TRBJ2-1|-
CASIAGCAHPRNEQFF
TGTGCCAGCATCGCAGGGTGTGCCCATCCAAGGAATGAGCAGTTCTTC
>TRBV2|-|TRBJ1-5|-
CASTREGLNQPQHF
TGTGCCAGCACTAGGGAAGGACTCAATCAGCCCCAGCATTTT
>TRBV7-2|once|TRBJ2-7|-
CASSSTRAYEQYF
TGTGCCAGCAGCTCCACAAGGGCCTACGAGCAGTACTTC
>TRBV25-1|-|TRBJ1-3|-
CASSDLQTGGGNTIYF
TGTGCCAGCAGTGATCTCCAAACGGGGGGCGGAAACACCATATATTTT
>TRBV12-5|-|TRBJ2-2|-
CASGLVLETQNTGELFF
TGTGCTAGTGGTTTGGTACTCGAGACACAGAACACCGGGGAGCTGTTTTTT
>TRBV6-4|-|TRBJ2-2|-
CASSATLTGELFF
TGTGCCAGCAGTGCGACGTTGACCGGGGAGCTGTTTTTT
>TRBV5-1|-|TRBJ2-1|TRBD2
CASSLLAGGYNEQFF
TGCGCCAGCAGCTTACTAGCGGGAGGGTACAATGAGCAGTTCTTC
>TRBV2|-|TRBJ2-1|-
CASSPRNEQFF
TGTGCCAGCAGTCCTAGGAATGAGCAGTTCTTC
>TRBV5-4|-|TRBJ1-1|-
CASSPGQNTEAFF
TGTGCCAGCAGCCCGGGACAGAACACTGAAGCTTTCTTT
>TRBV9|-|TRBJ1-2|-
CASSVVPGRKGYTF
TGTGCCAGCAGCGTAGTTCCAGGGAGGAAGGGCTACACCTTC
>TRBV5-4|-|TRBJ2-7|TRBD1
CASSASTGVDEQYF
TGTGCCAGCAGCGCCAGCACAGGGGTCGACGAGCAGTACTTC